This TCR beta chain stems from a study of cytomegalovirus exposure and HLA in healthy donors. The wider study: It was reported in a later analysis that the 100 to 150 validation repertoires used the same platform as the 550 to 800 first-cohort repertoires.

TCRdb's copy holds only in-frame clones and misses some; the assay was immunoSEQ multiplex PCR. Of about 400,000 clones listed, 75% to 90% are singletons. The donors were members of the roughly 120-subject validation cohort (separate from the roughly 660-subject first cohort). Broader study findings: The study listed 150 to 200 cytomegalovirus-associated TCR beta chains. For cytomegalovirus status, the classifier reportedly gave diagnoses with high specificity and sensitivity.

The CDR3 has 18 amino acids. Germline values: CDR1 SGHVS, CDR2 FNYEAQ. J lost 0 bases, V lost 1 base, and 6 bases had no gene match. A remark on this clone: Its cognate antigen is unknown.

The TCR was taken from a woman in her late teens or twenties in good health and CMV-seronegative. The sequencing input was PBMCs. The chain joins TRBV7-6 to TRBJ2-3; TRBD2 matches 11 bases. The CDR3 region is CASSLGPRLAGSTDTQYF. The CDR3 DNA reads as TGTGCCAGCAGCTTAGGCCCCCGACTAGCGGGAAGCACAGATACGCAGTATTTT. The full variable domain, its missing parts supplied by reference TRBV7-6 and TRBJ2-3, is GAGVSQSPRYKVTKRGQDVALRCDPISGHVSLYWYRQALGQGPEFLTYFNYEAQQDKSGLPNDRFSAERPEGSISTLTIQRTEQRDSAMYRCASSLGPRLAGSTDTQYFGPGTRLTVL.